This paragraph covers one T cell receptor (beta chain) sequence. What it binds is unknown. This table comes from immunoSEQ multiplex PCR, and its TCRdb copy is limited to in-frame clones, with some not included. The sample has roughly 41,000 clones, approximately 86% seen once; the top ten hold under 45%. The CDR3 length is 14 residues. Germline CDR1 LGHNA, CDR2 YNFKEQ. The V gene end was trimmed by 1 base and the J gene end by 5 bases; junction bases not matched to a gene: 1. This sample stems from a study of OX40 agonist ivuxolimab in advanced cancers. Study background: Age averaged roughly 60 years (range roughly 20 to 90), and 80% to 90% were male. General study results and limits: In the 0.1-3.0 mg/kg groups, partial responders showed among the lowest expansion. Both blood CD4+ and CD8+ T cells showed clonal growth by week 6 at 0.1 to 3.0 mg/kg.

The sample consisted of CD4+ or CD8+ T cells sorted from blood, taken in a trial of the OX40 agonist ivuxolimab. The TCR sequence derives from an adult with an advanced solid tumor such as melanoma, head and neck, liver or kidney cancer. The V call is TRBV4-2, the J call TRBJ2-3; the match to TRBD2 covers 9 bases. CDR3: CASSQGTSEDTQYF. CDR3 nucleotide sequence: TGTGCCAGCAGCCAAGGGACTAGCGAAGATACGCAGTATTTT.